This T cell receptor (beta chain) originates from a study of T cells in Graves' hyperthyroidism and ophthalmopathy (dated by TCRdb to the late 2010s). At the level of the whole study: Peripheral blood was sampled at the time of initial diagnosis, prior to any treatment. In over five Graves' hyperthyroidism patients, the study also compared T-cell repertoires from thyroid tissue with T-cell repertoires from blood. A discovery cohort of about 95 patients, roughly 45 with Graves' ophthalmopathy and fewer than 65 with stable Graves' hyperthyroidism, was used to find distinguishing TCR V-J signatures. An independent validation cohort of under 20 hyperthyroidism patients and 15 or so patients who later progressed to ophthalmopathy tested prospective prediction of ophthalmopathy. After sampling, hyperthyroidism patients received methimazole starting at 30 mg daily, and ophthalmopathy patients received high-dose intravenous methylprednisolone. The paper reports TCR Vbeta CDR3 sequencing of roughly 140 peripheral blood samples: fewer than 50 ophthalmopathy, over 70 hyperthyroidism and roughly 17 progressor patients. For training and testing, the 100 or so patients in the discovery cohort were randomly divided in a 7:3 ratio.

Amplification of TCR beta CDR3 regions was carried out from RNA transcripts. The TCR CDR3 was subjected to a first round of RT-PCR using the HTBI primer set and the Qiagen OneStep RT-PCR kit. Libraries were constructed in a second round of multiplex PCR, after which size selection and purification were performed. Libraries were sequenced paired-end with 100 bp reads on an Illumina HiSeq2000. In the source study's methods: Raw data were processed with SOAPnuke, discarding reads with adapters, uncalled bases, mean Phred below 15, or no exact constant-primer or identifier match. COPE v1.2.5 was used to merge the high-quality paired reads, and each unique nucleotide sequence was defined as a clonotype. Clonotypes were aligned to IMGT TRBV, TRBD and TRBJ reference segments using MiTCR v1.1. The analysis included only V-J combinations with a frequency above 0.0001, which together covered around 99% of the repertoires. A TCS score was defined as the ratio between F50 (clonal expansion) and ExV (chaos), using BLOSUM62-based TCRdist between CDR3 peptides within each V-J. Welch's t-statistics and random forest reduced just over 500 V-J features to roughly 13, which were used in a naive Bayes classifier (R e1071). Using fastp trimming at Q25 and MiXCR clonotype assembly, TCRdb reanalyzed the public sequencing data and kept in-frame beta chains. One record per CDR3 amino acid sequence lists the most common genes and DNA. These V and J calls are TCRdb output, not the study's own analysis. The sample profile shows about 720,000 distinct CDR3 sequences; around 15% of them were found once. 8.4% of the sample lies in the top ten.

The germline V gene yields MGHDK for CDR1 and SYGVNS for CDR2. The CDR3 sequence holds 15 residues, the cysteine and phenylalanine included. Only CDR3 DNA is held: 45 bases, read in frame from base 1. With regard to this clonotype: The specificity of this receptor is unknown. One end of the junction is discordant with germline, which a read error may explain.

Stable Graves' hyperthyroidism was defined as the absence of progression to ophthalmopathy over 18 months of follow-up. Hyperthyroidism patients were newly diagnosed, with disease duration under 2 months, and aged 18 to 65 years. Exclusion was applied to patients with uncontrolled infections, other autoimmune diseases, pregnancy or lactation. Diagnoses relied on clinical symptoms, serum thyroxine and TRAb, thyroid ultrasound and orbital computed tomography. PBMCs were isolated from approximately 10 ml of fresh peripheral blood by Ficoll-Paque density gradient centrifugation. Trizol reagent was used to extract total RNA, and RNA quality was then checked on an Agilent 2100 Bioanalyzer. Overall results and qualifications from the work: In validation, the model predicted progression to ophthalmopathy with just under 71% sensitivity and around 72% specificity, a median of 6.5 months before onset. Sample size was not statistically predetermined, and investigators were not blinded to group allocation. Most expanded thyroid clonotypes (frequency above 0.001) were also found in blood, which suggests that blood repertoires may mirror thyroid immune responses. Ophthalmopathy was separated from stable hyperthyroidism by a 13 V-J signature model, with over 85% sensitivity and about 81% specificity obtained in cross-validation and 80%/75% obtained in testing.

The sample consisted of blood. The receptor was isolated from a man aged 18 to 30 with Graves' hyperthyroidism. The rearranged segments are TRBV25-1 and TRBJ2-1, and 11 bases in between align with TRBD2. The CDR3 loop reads CTSSELAGVRVEQFF. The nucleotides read TGTACCAGCAGTGAACTAGCGGGAGTTCGGGTTGAGCAGTTCTTC.